What follows is one T cell receptor beta chain and its context. In its sample, this clonotype was seen many times. It lacks a known antigen. Qualities for individual bases were not recorded, and no much larger clone is one base off. This record comes from a study of CD8 T cells in ankylosing spondylitis (dated by TCRdb to about 2017). About the study as a whole: The study profiled T cell receptor beta repertoires in healthy donors and ankylosing spondylitis patients to find disease-linked TCR variants. The full study cohort comprised 20 to 25 ankylosing spondylitis patients and some 110 healthy donors. Peripheral blood was sampled, and synovial fluid was additionally collected from ankylosing spondylitis patients.

Beyond this particular receptor, the publication reports: According to the report, matched synovial fluid samples from ankylosing spondylitis patients were significantly enriched for the disease-linked clones. A TCR beta motif of several highly homologous amino acid variants appeared characteristic of blood from ankylosing spondylitis patients. Some TCR beta motif variants had previously been reported in synovial fluid and blood of reactive arthritis patients, which suggested common disease-initiation mechanisms. The disease-linked clones had a CD8+ phenotype and were found at relatively low frequencies in peripheral blood.

These reads were obtained on an Illumina HiSeq 2500. TCR beta libraries were prepared by quantitative 5'-RACE with molecular barcodes. Per the original workflow: A new computational method, built on a probabilistic model of VDJ rearrangement, was used to identify disease-linked TCR variants. The public reads were reprocessed in TCRdb via fastp at Q25 and MiXCR, keeping in-frame beta chains. Every entry covers one CDR3 protein and lists the most common genes and DNA from its rows. These V and J calls are TCRdb output, not the study's own analysis. This sample lists over 100,000 distinct CDR3 sequences; over 6% were detected once. About 12% of the sample goes to the ten largest clones. The material sequenced was blood, either unsorted or a sorted T cell fraction (not recorded which). The TCR sequence derives from a male donor with ankylosing spondylitis or in good health (not recorded which).

The sequenced DNA is TGTGCCAGCAGCGTAGGTGAGTACTCCTACGAGCAGTACTTC. Its translation is CASSVGEYSYEQYF. The chain couples TRBV9 to TRBJ2-7, with no confidently assigned D gene. The CDR3 runs 14 amino acids, cysteine and phenylalanine included. Here the CDR3 DNA is all that survives: 42 bases in frame from base 1. The germline ends are 7 bases apart after V is trimmed by 0 bases and J by 0 bases. The germline V gene specifies SGDLS as CDR1 and YYNGEE as CDR2.